The rows below give T cell receptor beta chains drawn from one sample of a study of PD-1 blockade in classical Hodgkin lymphoma. Data came from immunoSEQ multiplex PCR; TCRdb stores just in-frame clones and leaves some out. The sample carries 90,000 to 130,000 clones, about nine tenths recorded once. The material was peripheral blood mononuclear cells (PBMCs), obtained before the second cycle of nivolumab. Source of these receptors: a human donor with classical Hodgkin lymphoma. CDR3s include the opening cysteine and the closing phenylalanine or tryptophan. D genes are given only for firm matches. The listing skips clone size in some rows; elsewhere it reads once, few, many or a size class.

J gene,D gene,clone size,V gene,CDR3 DNA,CDR3 protein
TRBJ1-5,.,.,TRBV7-8,TGTGCCAGCAGTCATAGCTCGGGGGGAGGTCAGCCCCAGCATTTT,CASSHSSGGGQPQHF
TRBJ2-3,TRBD2,.,TRBV7-8,TGTGCCAGCAGCTTAGCTTTCCAGCGGGAGGGCCGGGCAGATACGCAGTATTTT,CASSLAFQREGRADTQYF
TRBJ2-1,TRBD2,.,TRBV11-2,TGTGCCAGCAGCTTAAGCAGGACTAGCGCGGACAATGAGCAGTTCTTC,CASSLSRTSADNEQFF
TRBJ1-2,.,.,TRBV7-9,TGTGCCAGCAGCTTAGCGGTTTGGATGAATGGCTACACCTTC,CASSLAVWMNGYTF
TRBJ2-3,.,.,TRBV10-3,TGTGCCATCAGGAGGGACTGGGTGAGGTTAGGCACAGATACGCAGTATTTT,CAIRRDWVRLGTDTQYF
TRBJ2-3,.,.,TRBV5-4,TGTGCCAGCAGCTTGTGGGGTTATAGGAGGAACACAGATACGCAGTATTTT,CASSLWGYRRNTDTQYF
TRBJ2-5,TRBD2,.,TRBV14,TGTGCCAGCAGCACTCACCTCCGGGACTACAGTATGCAGTACTTC,CASSTHLRDYSMQYF
TRBJ2-3,.,.,TRBV28,TGTGCCAGCAGTTTATTACCAGATACGCAGTATTTT,CASSLLPDTQYF
TRBJ2-5,TRBD2,once,TRBV19,TGTGCCAGTAGTAGGCTAGCGGGTCCCCGGGACTTC,CASSRLAGPRDF
TRBJ2-3,.,.,TRBV9,TGTGCCAGCAGCGTACCAGGGAACACAGATACGCAGTATTTT,CASSVPGNTDTQYF
TRBJ2-1,TRBD2,.,TRBV7-9,TGTGCCAGCAGCCCAAGACTAGCGGCAGAACTATACAATGAGCAGTTCTTC,CASSPRLAAELYNEQFF
TRBJ2-7,.,.,TRBV5-1,TGCGCCAGCTTCGGCGGGCCCGGCAGGGTGGAAGAGGAGCAGTACTTC,CASFGGPGRVEEEQYF